This T cell receptor beta chain was profiled in a study of blood T cells in healthy people across ages. Drawing of peripheral blood yielded about 10 milliliters from each donor. Then a second PCR, running roughly 6 to 12 cycles, was carried out with a sample-barcoded 5' primer and a J-beta primer mix. Each cDNA molecule received a tag from a template-switch adaptor that had 12 random nucleotides. TCRdb processed the 5' RACE reads anew with MiXCR; each CDR3 protein has one entry. The table includes around 1,000,000 distinct CDR3 sequences, 30% to 40% detected once. CDR3 length: 15 amino acids. CDR1 is DFQATT and CDR2 is SNEGSKA in the germline V gene (reference sequence). Details on this clonotype: The antigen is unknown.

Study-wide results and caveats: Possibly, changes in expanded clonotypes were confounded because donor CMV status was unknown. Underestimates were what the diversity estimates from one million T cells were considered to be.

Sequencing was performed on blood. V and J are TRBV20-1 and TRBJ2-1; 10 nucleotides line up with TRBD2. The DNA end is more similar to TRBJ2-7, so the J call may be wrong. The clonotype originates from a man younger than 30 in good health. Here the CDR3 reads CSANKRGGPYNEQYF. The CDR3 DNA is TGCAGTGCTAATAAGCGGGGGGGCCCCTACAATGAGCAGTACTTC.